Listed below are T cell receptor beta chains from one sample, sequenced in a study of blood T cell repertoires in COVID-19. The protocol was immunoSEQ multiplex PCR, while the TCRdb copy is restricted to in-frame clones and leaves out a portion. The table has a few hundred thousand clones, 87% seen once. Sequenced sample: peripheral blood. Receptors originate from a woman younger than 35 who had recovered from COVID-19. Both conserved end residues are part of each CDR3.

V,J,CDR3
TRBV27,TRBJ2-7,CASSVQDSYEQYF
TRBV27,TRBJ2-3,CASSPGTTGSTDTQYF
TRBV18,TRBJ1-5,CASSPVGVSNQPQHF
TRBV5-5,TRBJ2-7,CASRQGQVEQYF
TRBV6-5,TRBJ2-7,CASSYRTGGYEQYF
TRBV13,TRBJ2-3,CASSPDWPSSTDTQYF
TRBV12-3/TRBV12-4,TRBJ1-2,CASSLPSGGYTF
TRBV9,TRBJ1-2,CASSDGGTGGAGGYTF
TRBV4-1,TRBJ1-2,CASSQTQYYTF
TRBV4-3,TRBJ2-1,CASSQDSITNEQFF
TRBV7-2,TRBJ2-2,CASAGGPGELFF
TRBV12-5,TRBJ2-2,CASGLTVSGELFF
TRBV18,TRBJ2-2,CASSRTESTGELFF
TRBV5-1,TRBJ2-1,CASSLLAGAYNEQFF
TRBV19,TRBJ2-7,CASSMAGDSYEQYF
TRBV19,TRBJ1-2,CASSIETRGGYTF
TRBV25-1,TRBJ1-1,CASSAQGAAEAFF
TRBV18,TRBJ2-1,CASSPSVGGISHNEQFF
TRBV30,TRBJ1-5,CAWSSTGLGNQPQHF
TRBV27,TRBJ2-1,CASSFGQGMQFF
TRBV6-5,TRBJ2-1,CASSYLAYNEQFF
TRBV24-1,TRBJ2-7,CATSAGSGEEQYF
TRBV29-1,TRBJ2-1,CSVDGTSATNEQFF
TRBV5-7,TRBJ2-4,CASKTRLAGSRAENIQYF
TRBV5-1,TRBJ2-1,CASRQGLTYNEQFF
TRBV6-5,TRBJ1-6,CASKRQGGGSPLHF
TRBV27,TRBJ2-1,CASSNPGLFNEQFF
TRBV13,TRBJ2-1,CASSLTGGHYNEQFF
TRBV5-5,TRBJ1-2,CASSFDRRLGYTF
TRBV3-1/TRBV3-2,TRBJ1-2,CASSPYGEEYGYTF
TRBV13,TRBJ1-1,CASSLQGSAEAFF
TRBV29-1,TRBJ1-2,CSATLPEGLNGYTF
TRBV7-2,TRBJ1-2,CASSPLDRGNFNGYTF
TRBV30,TRBJ2-7,CAWTPGQGRDEQYF
TRBV6-6,TRBJ2-3,CASLTSTDTQYF
TRBV29-1,TRBJ2-1,CSVRANNEQFF
TRBV27,TRBJ1-5,CASSLFISNQPQHF
TRBV4-3,TRBJ2-3,CASSPGEVRAQYF
TRBV13,TRBJ1-5,CASSLGWDRGNQPQHF
TRBV25-1,TRBJ2-5,CASSGPAAQETQYF
TRBV7-9,TRBJ2-3,CASSREADTQYF
TRBV6-2/TRBV6-3,TRBJ1-2,CASSDRPYGYTF
TRBV5-1,TRBJ2-1,CASSFDRTYNEQFF
TRBV20-1,TRBJ1-1,CSATDRGYTEAFF
TRBV6-5,TRBJ2-7,CASTGIDPYEQYF
TRBV15,TRBJ2-5,CATSRDGAGGAETQYF
TRBV12-5,TRBJ1-5,CASGLGSSGASNQPQHF
TRBV19,TRBJ2-6,CASSIQGAGANVLTF
TRBV18,TRBJ1-5,CASSIRQPSSDQPQHF
TRBV19,TRBJ2-1,CASRTTSGRARGEQFF
TRBV19,TRBJ1-2,CASSIVTGDGYTF
TRBV10-3,TRBJ2-7,CAISESPSGAYEQYF
TRBV7-2,TRBJ1-1,CASSFPAERSAFF
TRBV7-2,TRBJ2-5,CASSFAGGAETQYF
TRBV19,TRBJ2-7,CASSRLGQSYEQYF